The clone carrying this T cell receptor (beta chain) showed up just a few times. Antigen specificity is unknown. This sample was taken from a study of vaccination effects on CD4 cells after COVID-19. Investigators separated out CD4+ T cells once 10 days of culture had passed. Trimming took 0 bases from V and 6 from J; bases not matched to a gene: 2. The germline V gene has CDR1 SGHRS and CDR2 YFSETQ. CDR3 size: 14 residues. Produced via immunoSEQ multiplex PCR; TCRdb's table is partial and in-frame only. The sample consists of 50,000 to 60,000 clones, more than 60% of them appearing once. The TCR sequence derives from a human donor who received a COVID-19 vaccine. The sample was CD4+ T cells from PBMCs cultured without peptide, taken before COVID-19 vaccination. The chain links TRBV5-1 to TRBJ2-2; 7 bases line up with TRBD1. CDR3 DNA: TGCGCCAGCAGCTTGGAGGGGGCGGCCGGGGAGCTGTTTTTT. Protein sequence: CASSLEGAAGELFF.